Below are 22 T cell receptor beta chains sequenced from a single sample in a study of T-cell reconstitution after alpha-beta-depleted transplantation in children. Unique molecular identifiers featured in how the TCRbeta library was prepared. TCRdb independently ran MiXCR on the PCR reads; one entry per CDR3 protein. The data hold about 580,000 distinct CDR3 sequences, with more than 20% observed a single time. Sequencing was performed on PBMCs, mostly from graft donor cells, taken 360 days after TCRalphabeta/CD19-depleted stem cell transplant. The source is a boy under two years old who had a stem cell transplant for acute myeloid leukemia, so the T cells may come from the graft donor.

The V call is TRBV6-2 or TRBV6-3, the J call TRBJ2-1; D is uncertain. Germline values: CDR1 MNHEY, CDR2 SVGEGT. The V end lost 0 bases, the J end lost 8 bases, and 23 bases lay between the germline ends. The CDR3 consists of 18 residues. DNA for the CDR3: TGTGCCAGCAGTTACTCCTGGGTAACTCCCCGCGTCAAGGATGAGCAGTTCTTC. Its protein is CASSYSWVTPRVKDEQFF.

This clonotype was seen a few times. The J gene is TRBJ2-1, the V gene TRBV7-2, with unresolved D. V lost 5 bases, J lost 7 bases, and 12 bases lay in between. The CDR3 is 13 amino acids. Germline-derived CDR1 and CDR2 are SGHTA and FQGNSA. The CDR3 here is CASSLHRLNEQFF. In DNA, the CDR3 is TGTGCCAGCAGCCTACACCGCCTTAATGAGCAGTTCTTC.

This clonotype showed up many times. V gene TRBV12-3 or TRBV12-4 combines with J gene TRBJ2-3; a weak D match, TRBD1 (6 bases). This CDR3 is 14 amino acids long. With 5 bases removed from V and 2 bases from J, the gap between germline ends came to 11 bases. In nucleotides, the CDR3 is TGTGCCAGCAGTATGGGGGCTTCCACAGATACGCAGTATTTT. It yields the protein CASSMGASTDTQYF.

This clonotype has ten or more counts. The J gene is TRBJ2-2, the V gene TRBV29-1; the D gene could be TRBD1 or TRBD2 (5 bases each). There are 16 residues in the CDR3. Germline CDR1 and CDR2: SQVTM and ANQGSEA. Between the trimmed V and J ends, which lost 1 base and 2 bases, there was a span of 14 bases. CDR3 amino acids: CSVEGGASLNTGELFF. The CDR3 bases are TGCAGCGTTGAAGGAGGGGCTAGCTTAAACACCGGGGAGCTGTTTTTT.

This clonotype was counted at least ten times. V and J are TRBV20-1 and TRBJ2-1; possibly TRBD2 for D (6 bases). The CDR3 runs to 19 residues. The V gene's germline CDR1 is DFQATT and CDR2 SNEGSKA (reference sequence). Deletions cut 0 bases from V and 2 bases from J, with 23 bases between. The CDR3 coding sequence is TGCAGTGCTAGAGATGACGACCCCCGGGTGGGAGGACCCTACAATGAGCAGTTCTTC. Protein product: CSARDDDPRVGGPYNEQFF.

This clonotype was picked up a small number of times. J is TRBJ2-1 and V is TRBV6-4; tentative D call: TRBD1 (6 bases). The CDR3 has 14 residues. The V gene lost 7 bases and the J gene lost 0 bases, with 10 bases spanning the gap. The germline V gene encodes CDR1 MRHNA and CDR2 SNTAGT. Written as DNA, the CDR3 is TGTGCCAGCAAAGAGGACAGCTCCTACAATGAGCAGTTCTTC. Protein product: CASKEDSSYNEQFF.

This clonotype occurred a few times. This chain links TRBV27 with TRBJ2-7; the D gene is possibly TRBD1 (6 bases). This CDR3 has 15 residues. Trimming cost V 3 bases and J 3 bases, with 15 bases left between them. Germline V gene lookup returns CDR1 MNHEY and CDR2 SMNVEV (reference sequence). The CDR3 is CASSLAGQNYYEQYF. As DNA, the CDR3 is TGTGCCAGCAGTTTGGCCGGACAGAACTACTACGAGCAGTACTTC.

J is TRBJ2-1 and V is TRBV9; a possible D gene is TRBD1 (6 bases). Trimming removed 3 bases at V and 5 bases at J, with 15 bases between. This CDR3 is 15 amino acids long. The germline V gene has CDR1 SGDLS and CDR2 YYNGEE. In nucleotides, the CDR3 is TGTGCCAGCAGCGAACCAACAACAGGGAACAATGAGCAGTTCTTC. Protein product: CASSEPTTGNNEQFF.

In this sample, this clonotype turned up many times. This rearrangement joins TRBV20-1 to TRBJ2-5; perhaps TRBD2 as D (6 bases). The CDR3 runs to 15 residues. The V end was cut by 1 base, the J end by 1 base, with 13 bases between. Germline V gives CDR1 DFQATT, CDR2 SNEGSKA (reference sequence). The CDR3, as DNA: TGCAGTGCTAGAGTCCTAGCGACGGGCCAAGAGACCCAGTACTTC. The encoded protein is CSARVLATGQETQYF.

This clonotype was seen only a few times. The rearrangement joins TRBV29-1 to TRBJ2-5; D might be TRBD2 (5 bases). The CDR3 contains 13 residues. Trimming shortened V by 3 bases and J by 3 bases, and 11 bases separated the two germline ends. Germline V gives CDR1 SQVTM, CDR2 ANQGSEA. DNA for the CDR3: TGCAGCGTTGAGGAGGAAAGGGAAGAGACCCAGTACTTC. Amino acids: CSVEEEREETQYF. The full variable domain, its missing parts supplied by reference TRBV29-1 and TRBJ2-5, is SAVISQKPSRDICQRGTSLTIQCQVDSQVTMMFWYRQQPGQSLTLIATANQGSEATYESGFVIDKFPISRPNLTFSTLTVSNMSPEDSSIYLCSVEEEREETQYFGPGTRLLVL.

This clonotype has just a few counts. The chain uses TRBV12-3 or TRBV12-4 and TRBJ1-1, with D perhaps matching TRBD1 (6 bases). The V gene lost 5 bases and the J gene lost 1 base, with 14 bases spanning the gap. CDR3 length: 15 amino acids. The CDR3 DNA reads as TGTGCCAGCAGTATCCACAGGGCATCGAACACTGAAGCTTTCTTT. Its protein is CASSIHRASNTEAFF.

This clonotype was observed a few times. V gene TRBV12-5 combines with J gene TRBJ2-1; D is ambiguous. Germline V gives CDR1 LGHNT, CDR2 FRNRAP. CDR3 length: 14 amino acids. Deletions cut 6 bases from V and 1 base from J, with 10 bases between. The CDR3 DNA reads TGTGCTAGTGGAAGGATTAGTTCCTACAATGAGCAGTTCTTC. Its translation is CASGRISSYNEQFF.

The chain couples TRBV4-2 to TRBJ2-5, with a tentative D call TRBD1 (5 bases). CDR1 and CDR2 from the germline V gene are LGHNA and YNFKEQ. The CDR3 contains 17 residues. V lost 3 bases and J 1 base, leaving 18 bases between the germline ends. Here the CDR3 reads CASSQEEPWGFQETQYF. CDR3 sequence (DNA): TGTGCCAGCAGCCAGGAAGAACCTTGGGGCTTCCAAGAGACCCAGTACTTC.

V is TRBV27 and J is TRBJ2-3; D not resolved. The CDR3 length is 14 residues. CDR1 MNHEY and CDR2 SMNVEV come from the germline V gene (reference sequence). The V end was cut by 3 bases, the J end by 5 bases, with 12 bases between. As DNA, the CDR3 is TGTGCCAGCAGTTTTGGGCAGACGGGAGATACGCAGTATTTT. Translation: CASSFGQTGDTQYF.

This clonotype was seen only once. The V gene is TRBV18, the J gene TRBJ2-7, with D perhaps matching TRBD2 (6 bases). The CDR3 length is 13 residues. V was trimmed by 6 bases and J by 3 bases, leaving 12 bases between them. The germline gives CDR1 KGHSH, CDR2 LQKENI. Here the CDR3 DNA reads TGTGCCAGCTCCCCCCAGGAGGGCTACGAGCAGTACGTC. Encoded protein: CASSPQEGYEQYV.

The gene calls are TRBV20-1 and TRBJ2-2; no firm D call. The CDR3 is 13 amino acids. CDR1 DFQATT and CDR2 SNEGSKA come from the germline V gene (reference sequence). Trimming removed 3 bases from V and 1 base from J, with 6 bases in between. The DNA of the CDR3 is TGCAGTGCTAGCCGACAGAACACCGGGGAGCTGTTTTTT. It specifies CSASRQNTGELFF.

The chain has TRBV10-2 and TRBJ2-3, with 7 bases aligning to TRBD1. J was trimmed by 6 bases and V by 7 bases; bases with no gene match: 7. Germline assignment: CDR1 WSHSY and CDR2 SAAADI. The CDR3 runs to 13 residues. The chain's CDR3 is CASKGGAVDTQYF. In DNA form, the CDR3 reads TGCGCCAGCAAAGGGGGCGCGGTGGATACGCAGTATTTT.

The gene calls are TRBV20-1 and TRBJ2-5; unclear D gene. The CDR3 sequence is 19 residues long. The germline gives CDR1 DFQATT, CDR2 SNEGSKA (reference sequence). V lost 5 bases and J 2 bases, leaving 30 bases between the germline ends. Here the CDR3 DNA reads TGCAGTGCTTTCCCGACGATCGTAAATACGGGCACGTGGCAAGAGACCCAGTACTTC. This codes for CSAFPTIVNTGTWQETQYF.

This clonotype showed up many times. The chain combines TRBV20-1 with TRBJ2-3, with a possible D match to TRBD1 (5 bases). V was pared by 1 base and J by 2 bases, with 19 bases between. CDR3 length equals 17 residues. Germline loops: CDR1 DFQATT, CDR2 SNEGSKA (reference sequence). The CDR3 DNA is TGCAGTGCTAGAGCATCTTGGGGCACCCTTCCCACAGATACGCAGTATTTT. Translation: CSARASWGTLPTDTQYF.

There are a few counts of this clonotype. The V and J genes are TRBV6-5 and TRBJ1-5; D unclear. Trimming removed 4 bases from V and 1 base from J, with 11 bases in between. Germline assignment: CDR1 MNHEY and CDR2 SVGAGI. There are 15 residues in the CDR3. The CDR3 DNA reads TGTGCCAGCAGTTGGGGTTGGGGAAGCAATCAGCCCCAGCATTTT. This codes for CASSWGWGSNQPQHF.

In its sample, this clonotype was seen a few times. The chain has TRBV12-3 or TRBV12-4 and TRBJ1-1, with 9 bases lining up with TRBD1. V shed 4 bases, J shed 2 bases, and the junction held 5 bases outside the gene matches. The CDR3 extends over 15 amino acids. The CDR3 sequence: CASSSRQGVNTEAFF. CDR3 sequence (DNA): TGTGCCAGCAGTTCCCGACAGGGGGTTAACACTGAAGCTTTCTTT.

The chain carries TRBV27 and TRBJ2-1, with TRBD2 matching 14 bases. Trimming at V came to 5 bases and at J to 0 bases, leaving 12 bases not matched to a gene. The germline V gene encodes CDR1 MNHEY and CDR2 SMNVEV (reference sequence). The CDR3 length is 20 residues. In DNA form, the CDR3 reads TGTGCCAGCAGTCTACTCCGACTAGCGGGGGGGCGAAGCTCCTACAATGAGCAGTTCTTC. Residues: CASSLLRLAGGRSSYNEQFF.